This T cell receptor (beta chain) was identified in a study of blood T cell repertoires in COVID-19. Study-wide background: Specimens from acute and convalescent COVID-19 originated in the United States, Italy and Spain. T cells, B-cell-depleted T cells, or PBMCs supplied cDNA or gDNA.

Germline-derived CDR1 and CDR2 are MDHEN and SYDVKM. The CDR3 has 14 amino acids. Trimming took off 6 bases at V and 1 base at J, with 13 bases between the two ends. How the authors handled the data: Reference gene primer amplification in the assay estimated nucleated cell counts. The protocol was immunoSEQ multiplex PCR, while the TCRdb copy is restricted to in-frame clones and leaves out a portion. That table gives V, J and clone size, and the DNA gave D and trimming. The data contain approximately 100,000 clones, 85% to 90% of them seen just once; the ten biggest clones take up about 3%. The sequenced material came from peripheral blood. This TCR came from a human donor in a cohort sampled during active COVID-19. This chain uses TRBV28 with TRBJ2-7, with a possible D match to TRBD2 (6 bases). The CDR3 sequence is CASSTGTWSYEQYF. Here the CDR3 DNA reads TGTGCCAGCAGCACCGGGACTTGGTCCTACGAGCAGTACTTC. Full variable domain (outside the CDR3, taken from reference TRBV28 and TRBJ2-7): DVKVTQSSRYLVKRTGEKVFLECVQDMDHENMFWYRQDPGLGLRLIYFSYDVKMKEKGDIPEGYSVSREKKERFSLILESASTNQTSMYLCASSTGTWSYEQYFGPGTRLTVT.